The clone carrying this TCR beta chain came up once. Data came from immunoSEQ multiplex PCR; TCRdb stores just in-frame clones and leaves some out. The table has over 65,000 clones, 94% seen once. The data stem from a study of technical replicates of blood from a handful of donors. Germline loops: CDR1 MDHEN, CDR2 SYDVKM. With V trimmed by 4 bases and J by 2 bases, 0 bases remained unmatched. The CDR3 spans 15 residues. This TCR came from a human donor in good health. Sequencing used T cells isolated from PBMCs. The chain has TRBV28 and TRBJ2-6; TRBD1 matches at 9 bases. CDR3 coding DNA: TGTGCCAGCAGTTGGGACAGGGCTGGGGCCAACGTCCTGACTTTC. The encoded protein is CASSWDRAGANVLTF.